The clone carrying this T cell receptor (beta chain) was seen a handful of times. Its antigen is not identified. A primer matching the constant region was used to make TCR beta cDNA from 500 to 600 ng of total RNA. Three nested multiplex PCR rounds, a slightly modified ARM-PCR method, built the TCR beta libraries. The two initial PCR rounds, roughly 11 cycles each, used TRBV1-TRBV30 forward and C-beta reverse primers. MiXCR was run by TCRdb on the multiplex PCR reads, yielding one entry per CDR3 protein. The sample lists about 310,000 distinct CDR3 sequences, almost 60% seen once, with approximately 17% in the top ten. It was unsorted whole blood that yielded blood RNA, and germline DNA was also extracted. The data originate from a study of tumor-infiltrating lymphocytes in primary liver carcinoma. The study, taken as a whole, reports: Overlap between tumor regions exceeded overlap of tumor with adjacent tissue or blood.

CDR1 MNHEY and CDR2 SVGEGT come from the germline V gene. The CDR3 runs 13 residues. V was clipped by 2 bases and J by 2 bases, with 7 bases between them. Sequencing was performed on peripheral blood. This receptor was taken from a woman aged 25 to 39 with primary liver carcinoma and hepatitis B virus infection. The V call is TRBV6-2 or TRBV6-3, the J call TRBJ2-7, with D unclear. Here the CDR3 reads CASSYVGTYEQYF. Written as DNA, the CDR3 is TGTGCCAGCAGTTACGTGGGTACCTACGAGCAGTACTTC.